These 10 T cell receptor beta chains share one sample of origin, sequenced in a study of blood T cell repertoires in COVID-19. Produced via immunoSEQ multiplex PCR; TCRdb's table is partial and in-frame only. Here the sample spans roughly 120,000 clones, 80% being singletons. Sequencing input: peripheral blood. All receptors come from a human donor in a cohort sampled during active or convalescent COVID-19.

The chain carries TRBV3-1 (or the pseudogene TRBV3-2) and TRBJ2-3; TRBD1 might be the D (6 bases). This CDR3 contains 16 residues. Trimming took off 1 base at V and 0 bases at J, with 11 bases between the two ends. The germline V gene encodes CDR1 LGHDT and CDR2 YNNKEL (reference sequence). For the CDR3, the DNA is TGTGCCAGCAGCCAAGCAGGGGAACTAAGCACAGATACGCAGTATTTT. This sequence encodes CASSQAGELSTDTQYF.

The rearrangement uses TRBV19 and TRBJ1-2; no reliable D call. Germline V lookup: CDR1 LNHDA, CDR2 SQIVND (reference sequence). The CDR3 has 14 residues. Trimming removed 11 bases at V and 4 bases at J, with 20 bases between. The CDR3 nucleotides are TGTGCCGGCTCTATATCGGGGTTTGGCTATGGCTACACCTTC. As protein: CAGSISGFGYGYTF.

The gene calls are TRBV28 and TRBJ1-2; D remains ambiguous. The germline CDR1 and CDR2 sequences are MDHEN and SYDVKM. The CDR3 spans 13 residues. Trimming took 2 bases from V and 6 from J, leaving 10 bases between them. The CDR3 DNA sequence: TGTGCCAGCAGTTTAAACCGGGGTGATGGCTACACCTTC. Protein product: CASSLNRGDGYTF.

The CDR3 nucleotides are TGTGCCAGCAGTTTGAGTGCGGGGAATGAGCAGTTCTTC. Its protein product is CASSLSAGNEQFF. The rearrangement uses TRBV27 and TRBJ2-1, with TRBD2 as a possible D gene (6 bases). V gave up 3 bases and J gave up 7 bases, with 10 bases separating them. Germline values: CDR1 MNHEY, CDR2 SMNVEV (reference sequence). The CDR3 covers 13 residues.

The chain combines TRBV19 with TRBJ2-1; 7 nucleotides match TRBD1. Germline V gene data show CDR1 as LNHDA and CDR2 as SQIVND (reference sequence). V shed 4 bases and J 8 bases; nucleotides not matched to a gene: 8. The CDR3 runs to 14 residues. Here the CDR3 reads CASSNPNTGDEQFF. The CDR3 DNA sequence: TGTGCCAGTAGTAACCCCAACACAGGGGATGAGCAGTTCTTC.

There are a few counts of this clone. The CDR3 DNA is TGCAGCGTTGAATCTAGACAGGGCTACGAGCAGTACTTC. This gives the protein CSVESRQGYEQYF. The rearrangement uses TRBV29-1 and TRBJ2-7; 7 positions match TRBD1. The CDR3 is 13 amino acids. Trimming at V came to 2 bases and at J to 3 bases, leaving 4 bases not matched to a gene. From germline, CDR1 is SQVTM and CDR2 ANQGSEA.

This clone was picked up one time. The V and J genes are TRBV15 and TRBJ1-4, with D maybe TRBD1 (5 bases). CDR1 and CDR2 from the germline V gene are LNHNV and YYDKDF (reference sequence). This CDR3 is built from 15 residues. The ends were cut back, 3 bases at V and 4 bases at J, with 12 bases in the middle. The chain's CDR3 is CATSRAGNRNEKLFF. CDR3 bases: TGTGCCACCAGCAGGGCAGGGAACCGTAATGAAAAACTGTTTTTT. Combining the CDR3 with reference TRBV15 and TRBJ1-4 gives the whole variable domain DAMVIQNPRYQVTQFGKPVTLSCSQTLNHNVMYWYQQKSSQAPKLLFHYYDKDFNNEADTPDNFQSRRPNTSFCFLDIRSPGLGDTAMYLCATSRAGNRNEKLFFGSGTQLSVL.

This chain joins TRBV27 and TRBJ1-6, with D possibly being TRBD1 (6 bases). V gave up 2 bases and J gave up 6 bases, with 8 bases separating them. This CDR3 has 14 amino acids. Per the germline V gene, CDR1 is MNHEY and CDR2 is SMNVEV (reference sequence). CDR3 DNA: TGTGCCAGCAGTTTAGGGACACCTAATTCACCCCTCCACTTT. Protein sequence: CASSLGTPNSPLHF.

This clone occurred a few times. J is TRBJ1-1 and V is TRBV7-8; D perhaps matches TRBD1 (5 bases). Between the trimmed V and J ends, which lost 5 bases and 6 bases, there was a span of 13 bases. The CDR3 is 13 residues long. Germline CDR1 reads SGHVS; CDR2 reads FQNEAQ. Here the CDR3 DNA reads TGTGCCAGCAGCCTAGGGGCCTACGCTGAAGCTTTCTTT. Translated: CASSLGAYAEAFF.

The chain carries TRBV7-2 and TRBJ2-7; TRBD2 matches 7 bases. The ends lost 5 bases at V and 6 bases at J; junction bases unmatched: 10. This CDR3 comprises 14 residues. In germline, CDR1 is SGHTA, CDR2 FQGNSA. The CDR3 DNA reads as TGTGCCAGCAGCCCCCGCTGGGGGGGGTTCGAGCAGTACTTC. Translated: CASSPRWGGFEQYF.